Below, 5 T cell receptor beta chains from the same sample are listed, as sequenced in a study of control samples from healthy donors and cancer patients. Assay used: immunoSEQ multiplex PCR; TCRdb lists only in-frame clones, some missing. This table holds fewer than 200,000 clones, 90% to 95% found once. The material sequenced was blood. The source is a young man in good health.

This chain uses TRBV18 with TRBJ2-7; 7 bases are shared with TRBD1. The CDR3 has 13 amino acids. Germline CDR1 KGHSH, CDR2 LQKENI. The junction had 8 bases not matched to a gene; V was cut back by 7 bases and J by 5 bases. The CDR3 coding sequence is TGTGCCAGCTTAGCGACAGGGTCGGACGAGCAGTACTTC. Amino acids: CASLATGSDEQYF.

The CDR3 nucleotides are TGCGCCAGCAGCTTGCTAGCGGGGGGGCCTGGCACCGGGGAGCTGTTTTTT. Translating gives CASSLLAGGPGTGELFF. The chain combines TRBV5-1 with TRBJ2-2, with TRBD2 matching 12 bases. CDR1 and CDR2 from the germline V gene are SGHRS and YFSETQ. Losses at the gene ends were 1 base for V and 4 bases for J; bases not matched to a gene: 5. The CDR3 extends over 17 amino acids.

The sample holds a few counts of this clone. The chain employs TRBV27 and TRBJ2-1, with a possible D match to TRBD2 (6 bases). The CDR3 sequence is 15 residues long. Germline-derived CDR1 and CDR2 are MNHEY and SMNVEV (reference sequence). Trimming removed 4 bases from V and 7 bases from J, with 17 bases in between. Here the CDR3 reads CASSSPTRGRNEQFF. CDR3 bases: TGTGCCAGCAGTTCCCCAACCCGGGGGAGGAATGAGCAGTTCTTC.

The V call is TRBV7-2, the J call TRBJ1-1; no definite D call. Germline lookup yields CDR1 SGHTA and CDR2 FQGNSA. CDR3 length equals 13 residues. The V and J ends lost 5 bases and 5 bases respectively, with 12 bases between them. CDR3 coding DNA: TGTGCCAGCAGCCTATTAGCGCGGACTGAAGCTTTCTTT. Amino acids: CASSLLARTEAFF. The complete variable domain, with remaining parts taken from reference TRBV7-2 and TRBJ1-1, reads GAGVSQSPSNKVTEKGKDVELRCDPISGHTALYWYRQSLGQGLEFLIYFQGNSAPDKSGLPSDRFSAERTGGSVSTLTIQRTQQEDSAVYLCASSLLARTEAFFGQGTRLTVV.

This chain uses TRBV5-4 with TRBJ2-7; perhaps D is TRBD1 or TRBD2 (5 bases each). The CDR3 extends over 13 amino acids. Trimming took off 4 bases at V and 4 bases at J, with 12 bases between the two ends. Germline CDR1 and CDR2: SGHNT and YYREEE (reference sequence). CDR3 protein: CASSPGTEYEQYF. The DNA for the CDR3 is TGTGCCAGCAGCCCCGGGACCGAATACGAGCAGTACTTC.